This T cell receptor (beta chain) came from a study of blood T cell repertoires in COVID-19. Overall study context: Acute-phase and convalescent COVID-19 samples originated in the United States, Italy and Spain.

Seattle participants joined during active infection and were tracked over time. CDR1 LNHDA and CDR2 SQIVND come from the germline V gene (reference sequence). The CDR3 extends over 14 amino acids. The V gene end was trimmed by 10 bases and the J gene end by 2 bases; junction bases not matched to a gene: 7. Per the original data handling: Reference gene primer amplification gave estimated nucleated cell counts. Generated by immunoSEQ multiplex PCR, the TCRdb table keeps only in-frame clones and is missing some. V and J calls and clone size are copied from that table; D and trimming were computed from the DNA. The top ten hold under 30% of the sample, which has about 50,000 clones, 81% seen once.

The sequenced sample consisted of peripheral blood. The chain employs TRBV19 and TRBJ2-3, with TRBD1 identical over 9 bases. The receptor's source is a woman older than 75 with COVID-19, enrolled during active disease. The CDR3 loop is CATRQGGITDTQYF. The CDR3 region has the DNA TGTGCCACCCGACAGGGGGGGATCACAGATACGCAGTATTTT.